This T cell receptor (beta chain) was documented in a study of OX40 agonist ivuxolimab in advanced cancers. Looking at the study overall: Patients received intravenous ivuxolimab every 2 weeks at 0.01 to 10 mg/kg.

Clones were read by immunoSEQ multiplex PCR, and TCRdb kept only the in-frame ones, dropping some. The sample shows 45,000 to 50,000 clones, about 89% of them seen only once. Patients who had autoimmune disease history or got systemic immunosuppression were left out. Study-wide results and caveats: Expanded clones belonging to CD8+ T cells outnumbered, on average, those of CD4+.

The CDR3 runs to 16 residues. CDR1 and CDR2 from the germline V gene are SGHVS and FNYEAQ. J was trimmed by 3 bases and V by 1 base; bases with no gene match: 7. As for this clone: The antigen is not known.

The TCR comes from an adult with an advanced solid tumor such as melanoma, head and neck, liver or kidney cancer. The chain employs TRBV7-6 and TRBJ1-2, with TRBD1 identical over 8 bases. Sequenced here: CD4+ or CD8+ T cells sorted from blood, sampled in a trial of the OX40 agonist ivuxolimab. This CDR3 reads CASSLEVEDRDYGYTF. The CDR3, as DNA: TGTGCCAGCAGCTTAGAAGTAGAGGACAGGGACTATGGCTACACCTTC.